This T cell receptor (beta chain) was retrieved from a study of human T cells and chemical hapten exposure. General study results and limits: It was expanded TCRs that formed significantly more large CDR3 similarity clusters than controls did.

This clonotype occurred a few times. Its antigen remains unknown. This sample's time point: pre-sensitization, week 0. The sample's treatment: therapeutic diphenylcyclopropenone sensitization with weekly scalp DPC. Blood collection happened ahead of applying each patch test. The authors extracted total RNA from unfractionated whole blood. MiXCR, applied by TCRdb to the RACE reads, yields one record per CDR3 protein. The data show about 180,000 distinct CDR3 sequences, almost 30% seen once. Sequenced material: whole blood, taken in connection with sensitization to the hapten diphenylcyclopropenone (DPC). The clonotype comes from a woman in her twenties or thirties with alopecia areata. Some clones in this sample may be carry-over from other donors' samples.

CDR3 sequence reads: CASSLGARSPLNYGYTF. In nucleotides, the CDR3 is TGTGCCAGCAGCTTAGGCGCACGGAGCCCGCTTAACTATGGCTACACCTTC. The chain combines TRBV7-9 with TRBJ1-2; D unresolved. Germline V gene lookup returns CDR1 SEHNR and CDR2 FQNEAQ (reference sequence). Trimming shortened V by 1 base and J by 1 base, and 16 bases separated the two germline ends. This CDR3 comprises 17 residues.